This T cell receptor beta chain originates from a study of blood T cell repertoires in COVID-19. The J segment lost 3 bases and the V segment lost 0 bases, leaving 3 bases of the junction unmatched. This CDR3 is built from 16 residues. Germline CDR1 and CDR2: SGHNT and YENEEA. Repertoires were generated with immunoSEQ multiplex PCR, while TCRdb's copy carries only in-frame clones and drops some. The sample includes 93,000 or so clones, about 85% of them seen just once. This receptor was identified in a man in his fifties in a cohort sampled during active COVID-19. Sequenced sample: peripheral blood. This chain connects TRBV11-3 to TRBJ2-5; TRBD2 matches 11 bases. CDR3 loop: CASSLDETSGKETQYF. CDR3 DNA: TGTGCCAGCAGCTTAGATGAGACTAGCGGGAAAGAGACCCAGTACTTC.